The clone carrying this TCR beta chain was recorded a few times. This record comes from a study of human T cells and chemical hapten exposure. For the study at large: The patients, most of them female, presented with alopecia areata, totalis or universalis.

As for time point: patch test 2, 6 weeks after DPC sensitization. Noted treatment: therapeutic diphenylcyclopropenone sensitization with weekly scalp DPC. The CDR3 is 16 amino acids. V shed 1 base and J 0 bases; nucleotides not matched to a gene: 4. The germline gives CDR1 SGHVS, CDR2 FNYEAQ. Each CDR3 protein gets one entry after TCRdb re-called the RACE reads with MiXCR. The sample includes about 84,000 distinct CDR3 sequences, around 9.3% of them seen just once. This specimen was whole blood, taken in connection with sensitization to the hapten diphenylcyclopropenone (DPC). The chain links TRBV7-6 to TRBJ1-1, with 8 bases aligning to TRBD1. The receptor was isolated from a woman in her forties or fifties with alopecia areata. Some clones in this sample may be carry-over from other donors' samples. The CDR3 loop is CASSLGQGRMNTEAFF. In DNA, the CDR3 is TGTGCCAGCAGCTTAGGACAGGGGCGGATGAACACTGAAGCTTTCTTT. Full variable domain (outside the CDR3, taken from reference TRBV7-6 and TRBJ1-1): GAGVSQSPRYKVTKRGQDVALRCDPISGHVSLYWYRQALGQGPEFLTYFNYEAQQDKSGLPNDRFSAERPEGSISTLTIQRTEQRDSAMYRCASSLGQGRMNTEAFFGQGTRLTVV.